These 28 T cell receptor beta chains share one sample of origin, sequenced in a study of regulatory T cells in long-lasting Graves disease. As to time point: persistent/refractory GD, antithyroid drugs over 5 years with positive TRAb. The TCR library was made from RNA extracted from PBMCs. Building of the TCR beta libraries involved iRepertoire HTBI primers and Arm-PCR of CDR3 regions. TCRdb itself ran the multiplex PCR reads through MiXCR, one entry per CDR3 protein. The sample records 600,000 to 800,000 distinct CDR3 sequences, around 30% being singletons. Source: peripheral blood mononuclear cells (PBMCs), taken when the disease was refractory, from a patient treated with antithyroid drugs. Source of these receptors: a female donor with Graves disease.

The table lists this clonotype with a few counts. This rearrangement joins TRBV5-1 to TRBJ2-2; weak D call: TRBD2 (6 bases). Germline lookup yields CDR1 SGHRS and CDR2 YFSETQ. The CDR3 totals 15 residues. Trimming left V 4 bases short and J 4 bases short, with 14 bases between. The CDR3 loop is CASSPIAASTGELFF. The CDR3 region has the DNA TGCGCCAGCAGCCCGATAGCGGCGAGCACCGGGGAGCTGTTTTTT.

This clonotype was found many times. This chain joins TRBV6-6 and TRBJ1-5; a weak D match, TRBD1 (5 bases). The V gene lost 0 bases and the J gene lost 0 bases, with 12 bases spanning the gap. Germline lookup yields CDR1 MNHNY and CDR2 SVGAGI (reference sequence). The CDR3 runs to 17 residues. CDR3 loop: CASSYSGQGHSNQPQHF. CDR3 sequence (DNA): TGTGCCAGCAGTTACTCGGGGCAGGGCCATAGCAATCAGCCCCAGCATTTT.

This clonotype was recorded a few times. J is TRBJ2-7 and V is TRBV6-2 or TRBV6-3; a possible D gene is TRBD2 (6 bases). This CDR3 is built from 12 residues. Germline CDR1 and CDR2: MNHEY and SVGEGT. V was cut by 6 bases and J by 5 bases, with 11 bases left in between. DNA for the CDR3: TGTGCCAGCAGACCGGGAGCGGACGAGCAGTACTTC. Translated: CASRPGADEQYF.

The sample holds a few counts of this clonotype. The CDR3 region has the DNA TGTGCCAGCAGCCAAGGCGGGGCGAGGTATTCACCCCTCCACTTT. It specifies CASSQGGARYSPLHF. The chain employs TRBV3-1 and TRBJ1-6, with TRBD1 as a possible D gene (5 bases). In germline, CDR1 is LGHDT, CDR2 YNNKEL (reference sequence). CDR3 length: 15 residues. Trimming took off 1 base at V and 8 bases at J, with 12 bases between the two ends.

For this clonotype: A much larger clonotype is one base distant, so this may be a read error. The chain carries TRBV12-3 or TRBV12-4 and TRBJ2-6; no clear D. The CDR3 covers 17 residues. The CDR3 protein is CACSLESVSGEANVLTF. The CDR3 DNA reads as TGTGCCTGCAGTTTAGAGAGCGTCTCTGGTGAGGCCAACGTCCTGACTTTC.

The V gene is TRBV27, the J gene TRBJ1-2, with unresolved D. Germline CDR1 is MNHEY and CDR2 is SMNVEV (reference sequence). The germline V and J ends were trimmed by 3 bases and 0 bases, with 11 bases remaining between them. The CDR3 length is 15 residues. The DNA for the CDR3 is TGTGCCAGCAGTTTTACAGAATCACCTAACTATGGCTACACCTTC. This encodes CASSFTESPNYGYTF.

V usage is TRBV5-4 and J usage is TRBJ2-5; D unclear. Germline lookup yields CDR1 SGHNT and CDR2 YYREEE (reference sequence). This CDR3 is built from 14 residues. With 4 bases removed from V and 1 base from J, the gap between germline ends came to 11 bases. The CDR3 loop is CASSPVVRQETQYF. The CDR3 DNA follows: TGTGCCAGCAGCCCGGTAGTGCGCCAAGAGACCCAGTACTTC.

This clonotype showed up just a few times. The chain links TRBV27 to TRBJ1-5; weak D call: TRBD1 (6 bases). Germline CDR1 is MNHEY and CDR2 is SMNVEV (reference sequence). V lost 5 bases and J lost 2, with 19 bases in between. This CDR3 has 17 amino acids. The CDR3: CASSPIRGRSGNQPQHF. Written as DNA, the CDR3 is TGTGCCAGCAGTCCGATCAGGGGCCGCTCAGGCAATCAGCCCCAGCATTTT.

This rearrangement joins TRBV18 to TRBJ1-3, with unresolved D. Per germline, CDR1 KGHSH and CDR2 LQKENI. The CDR3 sequence is 15 residues long. With 0 bases removed from V and 0 bases from J, the gap between germline ends came to 6 bases. For the CDR3, the DNA is TGTGCCAGCTCACCACCGTCCAGCTCTGGAAACACCATATATTTT. Translated: CASSPPSSSGNTIYF.

V gene TRBV19 combines with J gene TRBJ2-7; D is possibly TRBD1 (6 bases). CDR3 length equals 17 residues. Trimming removed 5 bases at V and 1 base at J, with 21 bases between. Germline V gene data show CDR1 as LNHDA and CDR2 as SQIVND (reference sequence). CDR3 DNA: TGTGCCAGTAGTTGGACCATCGACAGGTACACATCCTACGAGCAGTACTTC. Amino acid sequence: CASSWTIDRYTSYEQYF.

V and J are TRBV20-1 and TRBJ1-1; D gene uncertain. In germline, CDR1 is DFQATT, CDR2 SNEGSKA (reference sequence). The CDR3 runs to 11 residues. The ends were cut back, 6 bases at V and 4 bases at J, with 9 bases in the middle. CDR3: CSADESTEAFF. CDR3 bases: TGCAGTGCCGACGAGTCCACTGAAGCTTTCTTT.

The chain couples TRBV6-1 to TRBJ1-2, with 9 bases identical to TRBD1. The CDR3 has 13 residues. Germline V CDR1 and CDR2: MNHNS, SASEGT. V trimming: 5 bases; J trimming: 7 bases; junction bases outside the gene matches: 5. Here the CDR3 DNA reads TGTGCCAGCAGTCGGGACAGGGAGTTTGGCTACACCTTC. Its protein product is CASSRDREFGYTF.

The CDR3 sequence is CSASGGTPNADTQYF. The CDR3 DNA reads TGCAGTGCTAGTGGGGGAACACCCAATGCAGATACGCAGTATTTT. This sequence joins TRBV20-1 and TRBJ2-3; D is tentatively TRBD1 or TRBD2 (5 bases each). Germline V gene sequence: CDR1 DFQATT, CDR2 SNEGSKA (reference sequence). The V and J ends lost 3 bases and 4 bases respectively, with 17 bases between them. The CDR3 is made up of 15 amino acids.

This clonotype was counted between two and nine times. The V call is TRBV27, the J call TRBJ1-5; D possibly corresponds to TRBD1 (6 bases). Trimming cost V 1 base and J 5 bases, with 15 bases left between them. The length of the CDR3 is 16 residues. Germline CDR1 is MNHEY and CDR2 is SMNVEV (reference sequence). CDR3 sequence reads: CASSLYGTSAYQPQHF. Here the CDR3 DNA reads TGTGCCAGCAGTTTATATGGGACATCTGCATATCAGCCCCAGCATTTT.

The genes are TRBV3-1 and TRBJ2-2, with no clear D. Germline V CDR1 and CDR2: LGHDT, YNNKEL (reference sequence). The ends were cut back, 3 bases at V and 9 bases at J, with 5 bases in the middle. This CDR3 contains 11 residues. The CDR3 loop reads CASSQRRELFF. For the CDR3, the DNA is TGTGCCAGCAGCCAGCGGCGGGAGCTGTTTTTT.

J is TRBJ1-6 and V is TRBV9, with a possible D match to TRBD1 (6 bases). The CDR3 loop spans 15 amino acids. Trimming pared 0 bases from V and 7 bases from J, leaving 11 bases between. Germline V gene data show CDR1 as SGDLS and CDR2 as YYNGEE. The CDR3 nucleotides are TGTGCCAGCAGCGTAGACCCCAGGGGCAATTCACCCCTCCACTTT. Its protein product is CASSVDPRGNSPLHF.

This clonotype was seen more than once but under ten times. V gene TRBV28 combines with J gene TRBJ2-7, with 14 bases lining up with TRBD2. With 6 bases clipped from V and 1 base from J, the junction kept 14 bases outside the gene matches. Per the germline V gene, CDR1 is MDHEN and CDR2 is SYDVKM. The CDR3 is 19 residues long. This CDR3 reads CASSLQAPGTSGGSYEQYF. The CDR3 region has the DNA TGTGCCAGCAGCCTCCAGGCCCCCGGGACTAGCGGGGGTTCCTACGAGCAGTACTTC.

This chain links TRBV19 with TRBJ1-5; TRBD1 agrees at 7 bases. From germline, CDR1 is LNHDA and CDR2 SQIVND (reference sequence). The CDR3 is made up of 13 amino acids. Unmatched junction bases numbered 5, after V lost 6 bases and J lost 6 bases. For the CDR3, the DNA is TGTGCCAGTAGCCCCGACAGGGTTCAGCCCCAGCATTTT. Its translation is CASSPDRVQPQHF.

This clonotype came up a few times. The chain combines TRBV5-1 with TRBJ1-1; D gene ambiguous. Germline values: CDR1 SGHRS, CDR2 YFSETQ. The CDR3 is 13 residues long. V lost 2 bases and J 8 bases, leaving 13 bases between the germline ends. The CDR3 protein is CASSFLESQEAFF. In DNA form, the CDR3 reads TGCGCCAGCAGCTTTTTGGAAAGTCAAGAAGCTTTCTTT.

The V and J genes are TRBV24-1 and TRBJ2-2; maybe TRBD1 (5 bases). CDR3 length equals 14 residues. The V end was cut by 4 bases, the J end by 2 bases, with 7 bases between. Germline V gene sequence: CDR1 KGHDR, CDR2 SFDVKD. Here the CDR3 reads CATSDRANTGELFF. The CDR3 coding sequence is TGTGCCACCAGTGACAGGGCAAACACCGGGGAGCTGTTTTTT.

This clonotype was observed a handful of times. V and J are TRBV7-2 and TRBJ2-5, with TRBD2 matching 8 bases. This CDR3 is 15 amino acids long. V shed 0 bases and J 5 bases; nucleotides not matched to a gene: 5. Germline V gene data show CDR1 as SGHTA and CDR2 as FQGNSA. CDR3 loop: CASSLAVTSVETQYF. The CDR3 nucleotides read TGTGCCAGCAGCTTAGCGGTGACTAGCGTGGAGACCCAGTACTTC.

The sample holds a few counts of this clonotype. The rearrangement links TRBV20-1 to TRBJ1-6; 7 nucleotides agree with TRBD1. V was pared by 0 bases and J by 7 bases, with 6 bases of the junction left unmatched. CDR3 length equals 15 residues. Germline lookup yields CDR1 DFQATT and CDR2 SNEGSKA (reference sequence). Written as DNA, the CDR3 is TGCAGTGCTAGAGATACAGGGGTCCCAAATTCACCCCTCCACTTT. Its protein product is CSARDTGVPNSPLHF.

This clonotype was counted at least ten times. The chain joins TRBV6-1 to TRBJ2-7, with TRBD1 matching over 9 bases. CDR3 length: 14 residues. V dropped 5 bases and J dropped 4; count of bases not matched to a gene: 6. Germline V lookup: CDR1 MNHNS, CDR2 SASEGT. The CDR3 region is CASSLTGQGYEQYF. The CDR3 coding sequence is TGTGCCAGCAGTCTCACGGGACAGGGATACGAGCAGTACTTC.

This clonotype was seen more than once but under ten times. This chain uses TRBV20-1 with TRBJ2-7; TRBD2 agrees at 8 bases. Germline values: CDR1 DFQATT, CDR2 SNEGSKA (reference sequence). This CDR3 region has 12 residues. V was clipped by 7 bases and J by 0 bases; unmatched bases: 2. The CDR3 is CSGSGSSYEQYF. The CDR3 bases are TGCAGTGGAAGCGGGAGCTCCTACGAGCAGTACTTC.

This clonotype was detected only a few times. The rearrangement joins TRBV10-1 to TRBJ1-1; 8 positions agree with TRBD1. This CDR3 has 15 amino acids. V trimming: 3 bases; J trimming: 7 bases; junction bases outside the gene matches: 10. The V gene's germline CDR1 is WNHNN and CDR2 SYGVQD (reference sequence). The CDR3 DNA sequence: TGCGCCAGCAGTGACTCCGGGACAGGAGATAATGAAGCTTTCTTT. It yields the protein CASSDSGTGDNEAFF.

This clonotype was observed many times. This chain connects TRBV28 to TRBJ1-1; no definite D call. There are 14 residues in the CDR3. Germline lookup yields CDR1 MDHEN and CDR2 SYDVKM. V was pared by 6 bases and J by 2 bases, with 13 bases between. The CDR3 DNA sequence: TGTGCCAGCAGGTCCCCTGGTTCTAACACTGAAGCTTTCTTT. Its translation is CASRSPGSNTEAFF. Full variable domain (outside the CDR3, taken from reference TRBV28 and TRBJ1-1): DVKVTQSSRYLVKRTGEKVFLECVQDMDHENMFWYRQDPGLGLRLIYFSYDVKMKEKGDIPEGYSVSREKKERFSLILESASTNQTSMYLCASRSPGSNTEAFFGQGTRLTVV.

This clonotype was seen more than once but under ten times. This sequence joins TRBV28 and TRBJ1-5; 7 bases line up with TRBD1. The ends lost 6 bases at V and 6 bases at J; junction bases unmatched: 5. CDR3 length: 13 amino acids. Germline V gives CDR1 MDHEN, CDR2 SYDVKM. The CDR3 region has the DNA TGTGCCAGCAGACCTGGGACAGTTCAGCCCCAGCATTTT. This gives the protein CASRPGTVQPQHF.

Only a few counts were recorded for this clonotype. This chain links TRBV12-3 or TRBV12-4 with TRBJ1-4; TRBD1 agrees at 9 bases. This CDR3 is built from 14 residues. V was clipped by 5 bases and J by 7 bases; unmatched bases: 5. The CDR3 DNA follows: TGTGCCAGCAGTCCGGGACAGGGCAGTGAAAAACTGTTTTTT. Residues: CASSPGQGSEKLFF.